A selection of T cell receptor beta chains follows, all from one sample in a study of blood T cell repertoires in COVID-19. This table comes from immunoSEQ multiplex PCR, and its TCRdb copy is limited to in-frame clones, with some not included. Here the sample spans under 400,000 clones, roughly 88% being singletons. Sequenced: peripheral blood. Every receptor here comes from a woman aged 25-40 years with COVID-19, enrolled during active disease. Both conserved end residues are part of each CDR3. D genes are given only for firm matches. Part of the rows lack a size; the others show once, few, many or a class for expanded clones.

d_call	j_call	v_call	clone_size	cdr3_aa	cdr3_nt
-	TRBJ1-1	TRBV3-1/TRBV3-2	-	CASSQMVTSNTEAFF	TGTGCCAGCAGCCAAATGGTCACTTCGAACACTGAAGCTTTCTTT
TRBD1	TRBJ1-3	TRBV27	once	CASSPRDSRNTIYF	TGTGCCAGCAGTCCGCGGGACAGTCGAAACACCATATATTTT
TRBD2	TRBJ2-1	TRBV9	-	CASSVGDRGTSGRRGEQFF	TGTGCCAGCAGCGTGGGGGACAGGGGTACTAGCGGGAGGAGGGGTGAGCAGTTCTTC
TRBD1	TRBJ1-1	TRBV5-4	-	CASSSGTGGIRTEAFF	TGTGCCAGCAGCTCCGGGACAGGGGGAATCCGAACTGAAGCTTTCTTT
-	TRBJ1-2	TRBV5-4	-	CASSLEGARGYTF	TGTGCCAGCAGCTTGGAAGGGGCGCGTGGCTACACCTTC
-	TRBJ1-1	TRBV6-5	once	CASSHQGGYTEAFF	TGTGCCAGCAGCCATCAGGGAGGGTACACTGAAGCTTTCTTT
TRBD2	TRBJ2-1	TRBV12-5	-	CASGLVEPSGDNEQFF	TGTGCTAGTGGTTTGGTAGAGCCTAGCGGAGACAATGAGCAGTTCTTC
TRBD1	TRBJ2-3	TRBV10-3	-	CAISERTGTTDTQYF	TGTGCCATCAGTGAAAGGACAGGAACCACAGATACGCAGTATTTT
-	TRBJ2-2	TRBV3-1/TRBV3-2	-	CASSQGSNANTGELFF	TGTGCCAGCAGCCAGGGCAGTAACGCGAACACCGGGGAGCTGTTTTTT
TRBD2	TRBJ2-7	TRBV7-8	-	CASRESGLTYEQYF	TGTGCCAGCAGGGAATCGGGACTAACCTACGAGCAGTACTTC
-	TRBJ2-5	TRBV7-9	-	CASSLVRREGETQYF	TGTGCCAGCAGCTTAGTAAGGAGGGAAGGGGAGACCCAGTACTTC
TRBD2	TRBJ2-7	TRBV5-4	-	CASSLGSGRTEQYF	TGTGCCAGCAGCTTGGGTAGCGGGAGGACCGAGCAGTACTTC
-	TRBJ1-2	TRBV2	few	CASSEVINYGYTF	TGTGCCAGCAGTGAAGTCATCAACTATGGCTACACCTTC
-	TRBJ2-7	TRBV20-1	-	CSASSYRSISYEQYF	TGCAGTGCTAGTTCGTATAGGAGTATTTCCTACGAGCAGTACTTC
-	TRBJ1-6	TRBV2	-	CASSETGQGNSPLHF	TGTGCCAGCAGTGAAACGGGGCAGGGGAATTCACCCCTCCACTTT
-	TRBJ2-7	TRBV10-3	-	CAISDSAGSYEQYF	TGTGCCATCAGTGATTCGGCAGGCTCCTACGAGCAGTACTTC
-	TRBJ2-2	TRBV12-5	-	CASGLLIAGELFF	TGTGCTAGTGGTTTGCTCATAGCCGGGGAGCTGTTTTTT
TRBD1	TRBJ1-6	TRBV5-4	-	CASSLQGIFDSPLHF	TGTGCCAGCAGCTTACAGGGGATTTTCGATTCACCCCTCCACTTT
-	TRBJ2-2	TRBV21-1	-	CDFGGAKAGELFF	TGTGACTTTGGGGGCGCAAAAGCCGGGGAGCTGTTTTTT
TRBD2	TRBJ2-1	TRBV3-1/TRBV3-2	-	CASSQDLTSGGVNEQFF	TGTGCCAGCAGCCAAGATCTCACTAGCGGGGGGGTCAATGAGCAGTTCTTC
TRBD2	TRBJ2-2	TRBV10-3	-	CAISGDASGRTYTNTGELFF	TGTGCCATCAGTGGGGACGCTAGCGGGAGGACCTACACGAACACCGGGGAGCTGTTTTTT
TRBD2	TRBJ2-7	TRBV19	-	CASSPDLLAGFYEQYF	TGTGCCAGTAGTCCCGATTTGTTAGCGGGATTCTACGAGCAGTACTTC
TRBD2	TRBJ2-2	TRBV3-1/TRBV3-2	-	CASSLMTSGRWENTGELFF	TGTGCCAGCAGCCTTATGACTAGCGGGAGGTGGGAGAACACCGGGGAGCTGTTTTTT
TRBD1	TRBJ1-4	TRBV6-5	-	CASGIRGEKLFF	TGTGCCAGCGGTATCAGGGGGGAAAAACTGTTTTTT
-	TRBJ2-5	TRBV24-1	-	CATSETGQETQYF	TGTGCCACCAGTGAAACAGGACAAGAGACCCAGTACTTC
-	TRBJ2-1	TRBV27	-	CATKTGLPTVHEQFF	TGTGCCACCAAGACCGGACTCCCAACAGTCCATGAGCAGTTCTTC
TRBD2	TRBJ2-3	TRBV10-1	-	CASSVRAGDKYTQYF	TGCGCCAGCAGTGTAAGAGCGGGAGACAAGTATACGCAGTATTTT
TRBD1	TRBJ2-2	TRBV9	-	CASSVSWDRASGELFF	TGTGCCAGCAGCGTAAGTTGGGACAGGGCTTCCGGGGAGCTGTTTTTT
TRBD2	TRBJ2-1	TRBV5-1	-	CASSSGTSGWSSYNEQFF	TGCGCCAGCAGCTCCGGGACTAGCGGGTGGAGCTCCTACAATGAGCAGTTCTTC
-	TRBJ1-1	TRBV7-9	-	CASSSEYSTEAFF	TGTGCCAGCAGCTCTGAGTATTCGACTGAAGCTTTCTTT
-	TRBJ2-3	TRBV27	-	CASSLRQQTDTQYF	TGTGCCAGCAGCCTTAGACAGCAAACAGATACGCAGTATTTT
TRBD2	TRBJ2-5	TRBV5-4	-	CASSTGLAGLQETQYF	TGTGCCAGCAGCACGGGACTAGCGGGGTTACAAGAGACCCAGTACTTC
-	TRBJ2-7	TRBV3-1/TRBV3-2	-	CASSQGGQSSYEQYF	TGTGCCAGCAGCCAAGGCGGACAGAGCTCCTACGAGCAGTACTTC
TRBD1	TRBJ1-3	TRBV11-2	-	CASSLAGAGGAGSGNTIYF	TGTGCCAGCAGCTTAGCAGGGGCAGGGGGCGCGGGTTCTGGAAACACCATATATTTT
TRBD1	TRBJ1-6	TRBV2	-	CASSLDRDRAYFLHF	TGTGCCAGCAGCCTAGACCGGGACAGGGCGTATTTCCTCCACTTT
TRBD2	TRBJ2-1	TRBV2	-	CASSEYGGSSYNEQFF	TGTGCCAGCAGTGAATATGGCGGGAGCTCCTACAATGAGCAGTTCTTC
-	TRBJ2-7	TRBV4-1	-	CASSQVIQPGLPTYEQYF	TGCGCCAGCAGCCAAGTTATCCAACCGGGACTCCCCACCTACGAGCAGTACTTC
TRBD1	TRBJ1-2	TRBV29-1	once	CSVLSGTGVFGYTF	TGCAGCGTTCTATCCGGGACAGGGGTCTTTGGCTACACCTTC
-	TRBJ1-5	TRBV28	-	CASRWTQTPNQPQHF	TGTGCCAGCAGGTGGACTCAGACCCCCAATCAGCCCCAGCATTTT
TRBD1	TRBJ1-2	TRBV6-4	-	CASFTGGSYGYTF	TGTGCCAGCTTCACAGGGGGCTCCTATGGCTACACCTTC
TRBD1	TRBJ2-7	TRBV10-3	-	CAISERGQGYEQYF	TGTGCCATCAGTGAGAGAGGACAGGGCTACGAGCAGTACTTC
-	TRBJ1-1	TRBV7-2	-	CASSLAGFRATEAFF	TGTGCCAGCAGCTTAGCGGGATTCAGGGCTACTGAAGCTTTCTTT
-	TRBJ2-5	TRBV13	-	CASSLAGLQETQYF	TGTGCCAGCAGCTTAGCTGGACTGCAAGAGACCCAGTACTTC
-	TRBJ1-2	TRBV29-1	once	CSVPSLIRGYTF	TGCAGCGTTCCCTCCCTAATCAGGGGCTACACCTTC